These T cell receptor beta chains were read from a single sample in a study of early stage breast cancer tumors. Repertoires were generated with immunoSEQ multiplex PCR, while TCRdb's copy carries only in-frame clones and drops some. This table holds some 30,000 clones, 84% found once. Sequences were obtained from blood. These receptors were collected from a person aged 45-60 years with breast cancer. Each CDR3 is given with its conserved first and last residue. Fields, in order: clone size, D gene, J gene, V gene, CDR3 protein, CDR3 DNA. A D gene is named only where the DNA matches it firmly. The size entry is marked missing in some rows and otherwise reads once, few, many or a size class.

- - TRBJ1-1 TRBV9 CASSGSGDLMNTEAFF TGTGCCAGCAGCGGGTCAGGGGACCTCATGAACACTGAAGCTTTCTTT
- - TRBJ2-7 TRBV6-6 CASSYASSYEQYF TGTGCCAGCAGTTACGCGAGCTCCTACGAGCAGTACTTC
- - TRBJ1-2 TRBV19 CASSKPWDGYTF TGTGCCAGTAGTAAACCATGGGATGGCTACACCTTC
- - TRBJ1-1 TRBV6-6 CATNSRWTEAFF TGTGCCACCAATTCAAGGTGGACTGAAGCTTTCTTT
- - TRBJ1-1 TRBV11-2 CASSTYGKEAFF TGTGCCAGCAGCACATACGGAAAAGAAGCTTTCTTT
- - TRBJ1-2 TRBV5-1 CASSLGRDPFGYTF TGCGCCAGCAGCTTGGGCAGGGACCCATTTGGCTACACCTTC
few TRBD1 TRBJ1-1 TRBV27 CASSSRQGSTEAFF TGTGCCAGCAGTAGCCGACAGGGAAGCACTGAAGCTTTCTTT
- - TRBJ2-7 TRBV7-2 CASSLAGTYEQYF TGTGCCAGCAGCTTAGCGGGCACCTACGAGCAGTACTTC
- TRBD2 TRBJ2-7 TRBV14 CASSPPGGTPTYEQYF TGTGCCAGCAGCCCCCCGGGGGGGACGCCAACCTACGAGCAGTACTTC
- - TRBJ2-1 TRBV13 CASSPPQGSYNEQFF TGTGCCAGCAGCCCCCCACAGGGTTCCTACAATGAGCAGTTCTTC
- - TRBJ2-2 TRBV7-9 CASSKPSRDELFF TGTGCCAGCAGCAAGCCTTCTAGGGACGAGCTGTTTTTT
few - TRBJ1-2 TRBV7-9 CASSPGLNYGYTF TGTGCCAGCAGCCCGGGCCTTAACTATGGCTACACCTTC
- - TRBJ2-1 TRBV9 CASSGDSNNEQFF TGTGCCAGCAGCGGAGACAGCAACAATGAGCAGTTCTTC
- - TRBJ1-1 TRBV20-1 CSASSVGAFF TGCAGTGCAAGCTCTGTCGGGGCTTTCTTT
- - TRBJ2-1 TRBV5-1 CASSRSPTYNEQFF TGCGCCAGCAGCCGTAGCCCCACTTACAATGAGCAGTTCTTC
- TRBD2 TRBJ2-1 TRBV19 CASSGLAGRSSYNEQFF TGTGCCAGTAGTGGGCTAGCGGGAAGGAGCTCCTACAATGAGCAGTTCTTC
once TRBD1 TRBJ2-7 TRBV11-2 CASSLAGTGSYEQYF TGTGCCAGCAGCTTAGCCGGGACAGGATCCTACGAGCAGTACTTC
- - TRBJ1-6 TRBV15 CATSQDFNSPLHF TGTGCCACCAGTCAGGACTTTAATTCACCCCTCCACTTT
- TRBD1 TRBJ1-2 TRBV4-2 CASSLRTGNYGYTF TGTGCCAGCAGCCTCAGGACAGGAAACTATGGCTACACCTTC
- TRBD1 TRBJ2-1 TRBV4-1 CASSQVTGQMEFF TGCGCCAGCAGCCAAGTAACGGGACAGATGGAGTTCTTC
- TRBD1 TRBJ2-1 TRBV5-4 CASSRTGPHNEQFF TGTGCCAGCAGTCGGACAGGGCCACACAATGAGCAGTTCTTC
once TRBD2 TRBJ2-5 TRBV19 CASSRLAGVDETQYF TGTGCCAGTAGTAGACTAGCGGGAGTGGATGAGACCCAGTACTTC
- - TRBJ1-1 TRBV7-9 CASSISRGARDTEAFF TGTGCCAGCAGCATCTCCCGGGGGGCGCGGGACACTGAAGCTTTCTTT
- TRBD2 TRBJ2-5 TRBV19 CASSPSGLVGETQYF TGTGCCAGTAGTCCTTCAGGACTAGTCGGGGAGACCCAGTACTTC
- TRBD2 TRBJ2-3 TRBV9 CASSVGGGSQGLGVTQYF TGTGCCAGCAGCGTAGGTGGCGGGAGTCAGGGCCTAGGAGTTACGCAGTATTTT
- - TRBJ1-5 TRBV7-3 CASSLSGNQPQHF TGTGCCAGCAGCTTAAGTGGGAATCAGCCCCAGCATTTT
- - TRBJ2-1 TRBV2 CASLTGTGYNEQFF TGTGCCAGTCTGACCGGGACTGGTTACAATGAGCAGTTCTTC
- TRBD1 TRBJ1-1 TRBV27 CASRKTGGTEAFF TGTGCCAGCAGGAAGACAGGGGGCACTGAAGCTTTCTTT
- TRBD1 TRBJ1-1 TRBV15 CATSRRDRGYAEAFF TGTGCCACCAGCCGCAGGGACAGGGGGTACGCTGAAGCTTTCTTT
- - TRBJ2-7 TRBV6-5 CASSSGQGGYEQYF TGTGCCAGCAGTTCCGGGCAGGGGGGCTACGAGCAGTACTTC
- - TRBJ1-1 TRBV10-3 CAAAGPQGNTEAFF TGTGCCGCCGCAGGGCCCCAAGGGAACACTGAAGCTTTCTTT
- - TRBJ2-5 TRBV6-5 CASSALSGTQYF TGTGCCAGCAGCGCCCTGTCTGGGACCCAGTACTTC
- - TRBJ2-3 TRBV7-9 CASSLGGSGGSDTQYF TGTGCCAGCAGCTTAGGAGGGAGCGGCGGCTCAGATACGCAGTATTTT
- TRBD1 TRBJ2-3 TRBV2 CASAGYRGDTQYF TGTGCCAGCGCAGGGTACAGGGGGGATACGCAGTATTTT
- TRBD2 TRBJ2-5 TRBV7-8 CASSLGFASGGQETQYF TGTGCCAGCAGCTTAGGTTTTGCGTCGGGAGGGCAAGAGACCCAGTACTTC
- - TRBJ1-2 TRBV21-1 CASPNSVVYGYTF TGTGCCAGCCCAAACTCGGTCGTCTATGGCTACACCTTC
- - TRBJ2-7 TRBV5-1 CASSLGNRDEQYF TGCGCCAGCAGCTTGGGGAACCGGGACGAGCAGTACTTC
- - TRBJ2-5 TRBV11-2 CASSLDPQRQETQYF TGTGCCAGCAGCTTAGATCCCCAGCGGCAAGAGACCCAGTACTTC
- TRBD2 TRBJ2-3 TRBV5-1 CASSLNSGKTDTQYF TGCGCCAGCAGCCTTAATAGCGGGAAAACAGATACGCAGTATTTT
- - TRBJ1-2 TRBV7-2 CASSLNTGLYGYTF TGTGCCAGCAGCTTAAACACAGGGCTCTATGGCTACACCTTC
- - TRBJ2-1 TRBV30 CAWSVFRRAQNNEQFF TGTGCCTGGAGTGTATTTCGTCGGGCCCAGAACAATGAGCAGTTCTTC
- - TRBJ2-7 TRBV2 CASSEVWGPNYEQYF TGTGCCAGCAGTGAAGTCTGGGGACCGAACTACGAGCAGTACTTC
- - TRBJ1-2 TRBV18 CASSPTQGPYGYTF TGTGCCAGCTCACCAACCCAGGGCCCCTATGGCTACACCTTC
- - TRBJ1-1 TRBV29-1 CSVAPGIEAFF TGCAGCGTCGCCCCAGGGATTGAAGCTTTCTTT
- - TRBJ1-5 TRBV9 CASSPLPGSNQPQHF TGTGCCAGCAGCCCCTTACCGGGATCCAATCAGCCCCAGCATTTT
- TRBD1 TRBJ1-3 TRBV9 CASSVAGGAGNTIYF TGTGCCAGCAGCGTAGCAGGGGGCGCTGGAAACACCATATATTTT
- - TRBJ1-2 TRBV4-1 CASNQPTRGAYGYTF TGCGCCAGCAACCAACCGACGAGAGGGGCTTATGGCTACACCTTC
few TRBD1 TRBJ1-2 TRBV27 CASSPTDRGIEGYTF TGTGCCAGCAGTCCGACGGACAGGGGCATAGAAGGCTACACCTTC
- - TRBJ1-5 TRBV19 CASSPLPGQTNQPQHF TGTGCCAGTAGTCCACTTCCGGGACAAACTAATCAGCCCCAGCATTTT
- - TRBJ1-4 TRBV14 CASSQTDRPNEKLFF TGTGCCAGCAGCCAAACTGATAGGCCTAATGAAAAACTGTTTTTT
- TRBD1 TRBJ2-7 TRBV13 CASSPDRGSYEQYF TGTGCCAGCAGCCCCGACAGGGGCTCCTACGAGCAGTACTTC
- - TRBJ2-5 TRBV2 CASSEELAQETQYF TGTGCCAGCAGTGAAGAACTAGCTCAAGAGACCCAGTACTTC
- - TRBJ1-1 TRBV7-9 CASSEGVSEAFF TGTGCCAGCAGCGAGGGGGTCTCTGAAGCTTTCTTT
- TRBD2 TRBJ2-1 TRBV7-6 CASSLAPASGVNYNEQFF TGTGCCAGCAGCTTAGCTCCGGCTAGCGGGGTTAACTACAATGAGCAGTTCTTC